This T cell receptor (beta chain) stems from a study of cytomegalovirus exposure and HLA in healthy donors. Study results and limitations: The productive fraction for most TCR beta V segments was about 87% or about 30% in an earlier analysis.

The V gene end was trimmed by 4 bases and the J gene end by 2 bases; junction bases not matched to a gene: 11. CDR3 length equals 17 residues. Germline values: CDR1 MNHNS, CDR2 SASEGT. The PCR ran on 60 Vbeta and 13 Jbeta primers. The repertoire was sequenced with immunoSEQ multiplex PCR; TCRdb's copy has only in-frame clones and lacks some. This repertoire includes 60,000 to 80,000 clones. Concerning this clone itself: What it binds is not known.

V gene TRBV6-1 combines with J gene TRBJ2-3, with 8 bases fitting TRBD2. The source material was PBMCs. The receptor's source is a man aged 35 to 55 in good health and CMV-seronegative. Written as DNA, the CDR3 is TGTGCCAGCAGTGCCTCAAGGGCGGGAGGATACACAGATACGCAGTATTTT. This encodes CASSASRAGGYTDTQYF.